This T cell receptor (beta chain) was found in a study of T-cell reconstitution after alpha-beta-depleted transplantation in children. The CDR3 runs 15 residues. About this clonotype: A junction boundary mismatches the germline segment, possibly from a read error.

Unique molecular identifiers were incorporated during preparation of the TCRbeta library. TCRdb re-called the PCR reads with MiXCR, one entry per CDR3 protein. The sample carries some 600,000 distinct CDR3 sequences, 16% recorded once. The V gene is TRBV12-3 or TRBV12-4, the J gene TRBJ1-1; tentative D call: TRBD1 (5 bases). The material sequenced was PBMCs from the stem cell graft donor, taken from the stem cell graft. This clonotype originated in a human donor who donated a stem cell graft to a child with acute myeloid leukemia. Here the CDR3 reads CASSPFHRGESEAFF. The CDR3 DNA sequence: TGTGCCAGCAGTCCATTCCATCGGGGGGAATCTGAGGCTTTCTTT.